Sequencing of this TCR beta chain was carried out in a study of regulatory T cells in long-lasting Graves disease. Both iRepertoire HTBI primers and Arm-PCR of CDR3 regions were used to build the TCR beta libraries. TCRdb used MiXCR to reprocess the multiplex PCR reads, holding one entry per CDR3 protein. The data show 440,000 or so distinct CDR3 sequences, roughly 17% seen once. Noted time point: newly diagnosed GD, antithyroid drugs for less than 3 months. Making the TCR library involved RNA that had been extracted from PBMCs. This clonotype was recorded at least ten times. This sample also belongs to another study, concerning T cells in Graves' hyperthyroidism and ophthalmopathy. From that report: RT-PCR in the first round (using the HTBI primer set) targeted the TCR CDR3.

The TCR originated in a woman aged 25-40 years with Graves disease. The sample consisted of peripheral blood mononuclear cells (PBMCs), taken at new diagnosis, from a patient treated with antithyroid drugs.

CDR3 coding DNA: TGTGCCACCAGAGACAGGGGTGTAGAGACCCAGTACTTC. Protein product: CATRDRGVETQYF. The chain joins TRBV27 to TRBJ2-5; 8 bases fit TRBD1. Germline values: CDR1 MNHEY, CDR2 SMNVEV (reference sequence). The CDR3 contains 13 residues. With V trimmed by 10 bases and J by 4 bases, 8 bases remained unmatched.